These 7 T cell receptor beta chains were sequenced from one sample in a study of cytomegalovirus exposure and HLA in healthy donors. The primer mix had 60 Vbeta and 13 Jbeta primers. This table comes from immunoSEQ multiplex PCR, and its TCRdb copy is limited to in-frame clones, with some not included. The table lists 150,000 or so clones, roughly 80% of them singletons, with roughly 4.5% in the top ten. The sequenced material came from PBMCs. The receptors come from a man between 50 and 59 years old in good health and CMV-seropositive.

CDR3 nucleotide sequence: TGTGCTAGTGGTTTGGCTCCGGGACAGGCCCACGAGCAGTACTTC. Its translation: CASGLAPGQAHEQYF. The chain carries TRBV12-5 and TRBJ2-7, with 8 bases fitting TRBD1. The CDR3 extends over 15 amino acids. Germline V gives CDR1 LGHNT, CDR2 FRNRAP. Trimming at V came to 1 base and at J to 5 bases, leaving 7 bases not matched to a gene.

The genes are TRBV7-9 and TRBJ1-6; tentative D call: TRBD1 (6 bases). Germline CDR1 SEHNR, CDR2 FQNEAQ (reference sequence). The CDR3 length is 15 residues. The germline V and J ends were trimmed by 5 bases and 7 bases, with 15 bases remaining between them. CDR3: CASSTLTGINSPLHF. CDR3 DNA: TGTGCCAGCAGCACCTTAACAGGGATCAATTCACCCCTCCACTTT.

The chain carries TRBV5-1 and TRBJ2-7, with TRBD2 matching 13 bases. The CDR3 runs to 15 residues. After removal of 4 bases from V and 2 bases from J, the junction contained 3 bases not matched to a gene. In germline, CDR1 is SGHRS, CDR2 YFSETQ. The CDR3 sequence is CASSQTSGGAYEQYF. CDR3 nucleotides: TGCGCCAGCAGCCAAACTAGCGGGGGGGCCTACGAGCAGTACTTC. Complete variable domain (other parts from reference TRBV5-1 and TRBJ2-7): KAGVTQTPRYLIKTRGQQVTLSCSPISGHRSVSWYQQTPGQGLQFLFEYFSETQRNKGNFPGRFSGRQFSNSRSEMNVSTLELGDSALYLCASSQTSGGAYEQYFGPGTRLTVT.

CDR3 bases: TGTGCCAGCTCTCGACGGACAGAGTCCTCTGGAAACACCATATATTTT. As protein: CASSRRTESSGNTIYF. The chain couples TRBV18 to TRBJ1-3; weak D call: TRBD1 (6 bases). Between the trimmed V and J ends, which lost 6 bases and 0 bases, there was a span of 15 bases. Germline CDR1 reads KGHSH; CDR2 reads LQKENI. The CDR3 has 16 residues.

The rearrangement joins TRBV5-6 to TRBJ1-1, with D uncertain. The length of the CDR3 is 12 residues. Germline CDR1 is SGHDT and CDR2 is YYEEEE. V was clipped by 0 bases and J by 11 bases, with 11 bases between them. CDR3 nucleotide sequence: TGTGCCAGCAGCTTGGTCGGGTTGTCTGCTTTCTTT. Translating it yields CASSLVGLSAFF.

The chain combines TRBV7-9 with TRBJ1-1; TRBD1 is a possible D gene (6 bases). V gave up 8 bases and J gave up 0 bases, with 16 bases separating them. CDR1 is SEHNR, CDR2 FQNEAQ, per germline (reference sequence). CDR3 size: 15 residues. The CDR3 loop is CASSKTGSLNTEAFF. The CDR3 DNA sequence: TGTGCCAGCTCGAAAACAGGGTCTTTGAACACTGAAGCTTTCTTT. The variable domain in full, completed from reference TRBV7-9 and TRBJ1-1, reads DTGVSQNPRHKITKRGQNVTFRCDPISEHNRLYWYRQTLGQGPEFLTYFQNEAQLEKSRLLSDRFSAERPKGSFSTLEIQRTEQGDSAMYLCASSKTGSLNTEAFFGQGTRLTVV.

A single count supports this clone. The chain uses TRBV5-1 and TRBJ2-3; 9 positions agree with TRBD2. The ends lost 0 bases at V and 3 bases at J; junction bases unmatched: 8. The CDR3 spans 17 residues. Germline CDR1 reads SGHRS; CDR2 reads YFSETQ. CDR3 sequence reads: CASSLGPGAGGTDTQYF. Written as DNA, the CDR3 is TGCGCCAGCAGCTTGGGCCCTGGAGCGGGAGGTACAGATACGCAGTATTTT.